This T cell receptor beta chain emerged from a study of CD8 T cells in Susac syndrome. Included as multiple sclerosis controls were treatment-naive patients who had stable or active relapsing-remitting disease. Regarding the study as a whole: The study conceded that relatively few individuals underwent its TCR sequencing and HLA analysis.

The authors reverse transcribed roughly 0.45 to 1 ug RNA with random hexamers. immunoSEQ multiplex PCR amplified TCR beta CDR3 across 54 Vbeta, 13 Jbeta. Via MiXCR, TCRdb re-called the immunoSEQ multiplex PCR reads, giving one row per CDR3 protein. The table records 250,000 to 300,000 distinct CDR3 sequences, 80% to 90% of them present only once. Concerning this clonotype: Its target is unknown.

Sequenced input: CD8+ T cells from PBMCs. This clonotype was sampled from a human donor with multiple sclerosis.

CDR3 protein: CASKTGSSYNEQFF. In DNA form, the CDR3 reads TGTGCCAGTAAGACAGGGAGCTCCTACAATGAGCAGTTCTTC. V and J are TRBV27 and TRBJ2-1; 7 bases agree with TRBD1. The CDR3 has 14 residues. From germline, CDR1 is MNHEY and CDR2 SMNVEV (reference sequence). With 9 bases clipped from V and 0 bases from J, the junction kept 5 bases outside the gene matches.